The next 5 T cell receptor beta chains were all read from a single sample in a study of beta chain features in type 1 diabetes. Antigens for these TCRs are unknown. Study results and caveats: TCRB CDR3 length was moderately but significantly reduced in all four CD4+ subsets of Type 1 diabetes patients.

Expressed TCRB transcripts were sequenced because the entire RNA isolate underwent reverse transcription. Produced via immunoSEQ multiplex PCR; TCRdb's table is partial and in-frame only. This sample yields some 160,000 clones, of which 9% to 10% are seen a single time; about 0.7% belongs to the top ten. Sample: central memory CD4+ T cells from blood. These receptors all come from a woman aged 25 to 39 with type 1 diabetes.

The sample holds a few counts of this clone. V is TRBV4-2 and J is TRBJ2-2; 9 bases match TRBD1. Trimming removed 3 bases from V and 5 bases from J; junction bases left unmatched: 7. CDR1 is LGHNA and CDR2 is YNFKEQ in the germline V gene. This CDR3 is 16 amino acids long. CDR3: CASSHRGGQGTGELFF. In DNA, the CDR3 is TGTGCCAGCAGCCACAGGGGGGGACAGGGTACCGGGGAGCTGTTTTTT.

There are a few counts of this clone. This chain uses TRBV7-9 with TRBJ2-7; the match to TRBD1 covers 10 bases. Trimming took 5 bases from V and 5 from J; bases not matched to a gene: 6. Germline CDR1 reads SEHNR; CDR2 reads FQNEAQ (reference sequence). The CDR3 has 14 amino acids. CDR3 protein: CASSIDRGLHEQYF. CDR3 sequence (DNA): TGTGCCAGCAGCATAGACAGGGGGCTCCACGAGCAGTACTTC. Variable domain in full (rest from reference TRBV7-9 and TRBJ2-7): DTGVSQNPRHKITKRGQNVTFRCDPISEHNRLYWYRQTLGQGPEFLTYFQNEAQLEKSRLLSDRFSAERPKGSFSTLEIQRTEQGDSAMYLCASSIDRGLHEQYFGPGTRLTVT.

This clone has just one count. The junction departs from the called germline gene at one end, perhaps through a read error. This chain uses TRBV7-3 with TRBJ2-7, with a tentative D call TRBD2 (6 bases). CDR1 is SGHTA and CDR2 is FQGTGA in the germline V gene. This CDR3 is 14 amino acids long. The CDR3, as DNA: TGCGCCAGCAGCCCTCGGGAGAATAGGGTCGAGCAGTACTTC. It encodes CASSPRENRVEQYF. Full variable domain (outside the CDR3, taken from reference TRBV7-3 and TRBJ2-7): GAGVSQTPSNKVTEKGKYVELRCDPISGHTALYWYRQSLGQGPEFLIYFQGTGAADDSGLPNDRFFAVRPEGSVSTLKIQRTERGDSAVYLCASSPRENRVEQYFGPGTRLTVT.

This clone has just a few counts. This chain joins TRBV5-1 and TRBJ1-2; D uncertain. This CDR3 has 14 residues. CDR1 is SGHRS and CDR2 is YFSETQ in the germline V gene. Trimming removed 0 bases from V and 0 bases from J, with 6 bases in between. In nucleotides, the CDR3 is TGCGCCAGCAGCTTGGAGCCCGCTAACTATGGCTACACCTTC. Its protein is CASSLEPANYGYTF.

The J gene is TRBJ1-1, the V gene TRBV30; D is uncertain. There are 12 residues in the CDR3. Germline CDR1 and CDR2: GTSNPN and SVGIG (reference sequence). CDR3 residues: CASTRRNTEAFF. The CDR3 nucleotides read TGTGCATCGACACGTCGAAACACTGAAGCTTTCTTT.